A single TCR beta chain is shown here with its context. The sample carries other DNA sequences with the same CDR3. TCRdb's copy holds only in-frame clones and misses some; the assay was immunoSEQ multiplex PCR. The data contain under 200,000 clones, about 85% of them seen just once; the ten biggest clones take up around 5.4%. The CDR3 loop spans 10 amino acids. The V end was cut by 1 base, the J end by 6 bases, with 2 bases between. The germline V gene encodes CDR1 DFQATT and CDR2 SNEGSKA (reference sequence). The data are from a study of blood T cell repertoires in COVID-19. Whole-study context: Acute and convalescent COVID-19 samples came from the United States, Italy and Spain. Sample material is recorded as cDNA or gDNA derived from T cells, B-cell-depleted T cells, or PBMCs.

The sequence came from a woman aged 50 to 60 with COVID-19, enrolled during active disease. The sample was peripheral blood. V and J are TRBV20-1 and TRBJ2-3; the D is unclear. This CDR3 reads CSARADTQYF. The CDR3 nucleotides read TGCAGTGCTAGAGCTGATACGCAGTATTTT.